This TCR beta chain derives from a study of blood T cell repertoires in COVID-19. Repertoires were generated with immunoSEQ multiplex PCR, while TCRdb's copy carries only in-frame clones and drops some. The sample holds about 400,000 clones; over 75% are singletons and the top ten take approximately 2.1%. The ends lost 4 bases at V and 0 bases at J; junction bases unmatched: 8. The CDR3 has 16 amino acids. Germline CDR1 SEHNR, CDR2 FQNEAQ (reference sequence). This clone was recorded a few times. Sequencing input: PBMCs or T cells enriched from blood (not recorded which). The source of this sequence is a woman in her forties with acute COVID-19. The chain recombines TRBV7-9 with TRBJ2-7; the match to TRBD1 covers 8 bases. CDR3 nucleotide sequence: TGTGCCAGCAGCTCACACAGGGGGGAAAGCTCCTACGAGCAGTACTTC. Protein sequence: CASSSHRGESSYEQYF. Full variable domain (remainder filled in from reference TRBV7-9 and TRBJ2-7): DTGVSQNPRHKITKRGQNVTFRCDPISEHNRLYWYRQTLGQGPEFLTYFQNEAQLEKSRLLSDRFSAERPKGSFSTLEIQRTEQGDSAMYLCASSSHRGESSYEQYFGPGTRLTVT.